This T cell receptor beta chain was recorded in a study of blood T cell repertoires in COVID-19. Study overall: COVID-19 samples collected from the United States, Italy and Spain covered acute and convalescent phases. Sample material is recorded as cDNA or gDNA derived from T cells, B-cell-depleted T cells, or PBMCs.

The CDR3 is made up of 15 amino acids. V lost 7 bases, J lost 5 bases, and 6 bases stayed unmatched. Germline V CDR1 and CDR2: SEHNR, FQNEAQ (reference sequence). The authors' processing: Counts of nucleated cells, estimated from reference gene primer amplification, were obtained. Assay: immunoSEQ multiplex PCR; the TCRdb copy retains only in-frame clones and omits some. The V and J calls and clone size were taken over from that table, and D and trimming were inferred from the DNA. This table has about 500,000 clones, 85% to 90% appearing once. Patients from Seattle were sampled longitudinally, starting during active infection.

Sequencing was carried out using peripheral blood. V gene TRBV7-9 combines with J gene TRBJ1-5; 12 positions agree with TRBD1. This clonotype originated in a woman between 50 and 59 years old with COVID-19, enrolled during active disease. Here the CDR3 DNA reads TGTGCCAGCAAACCCCGGGACAGGGGGCATCAGCCCCAGCATTTT. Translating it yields CASKPRDRGHQPQHF.